This TCR beta chain originates from a study of cytomegalovirus exposure and HLA in healthy donors. Study-wide results and limits: Follow-up analysis later connected one missense variant in DCLRE1C with trimming of TCR beta V- and J-genes.

Worth noting for this clone: What it binds is unknown. The identical CDR3 is also encoded by other nucleotide sequences in the sample.

The CDR3 runs to 14 residues. V shed 2 bases and J shed 3 bases, with 11 bases lying between them. Looked up from germline, CDR1 is SGHRS and CDR2 is YFSETQ. With 60 Vbeta and 13 Jbeta primers, the PCR was carried out. TCRdb's table, derived via immunoSEQ multiplex PCR, lists solely in-frame clones and lacks some. The table has under 150,000 clones, 75% to 80% seen once. V gene TRBV5-1 combines with J gene TRBJ1-1; possible D gene TRBD1, 6 bases. The source of this sequence is a woman aged 30 to 39 in good health and CMV-seropositive. Source material: PBMCs. The CDR3: CASSLQGGDTEAFF. The DNA of the CDR3 is TGCGCCAGCAGCTTACAGGGAGGGGACACTGAAGCTTTCTTT.